The source of this TCR beta chain is a study of Graves' ophthalmopathy and Graves' hyperthyroidism. Regarding the study as a whole: For predicting ophthalmopathy progression, the model had roughly 70% sensitivity and 72.22% specificity.

Ophthalmopathy cases showed moderate-to-severe activity, scoring CAS ≥3 and NOSPECS ≥4, with duration under 3 months. This CDR3 has 14 amino acids. J gave up 8 bases and V 5 bases, and 7 bases lay outside the gene matches. This clonotype was seen just once. Its specificity is not known. From RNA, the CDR3 regions of TCR beta chains were amplified and sequenced. An initial RT-PCR round employing HTBI primers preceded a second-round multiplex PCR. TCRdb reprocessed the multiplex PCR reads with MiXCR, giving one entry per CDR3 protein. The profile shows about 57,000 distinct CDR3 sequences, 45% to 55% of them singletons.

V gene TRBV12-3 or TRBV12-4 combines with J gene TRBJ1-4, with TRBD1 identical over 8 bases. Specimen: peripheral blood. The clonotype comes from an adult woman with Graves' ophthalmopathy. CDR3 residues: CASSLDRGREKLFF. CDR3 bases: TGTGCCAGCAGTCTCGACAGGGGAAGGGAAAAACTGTTTTTT.